The 16 T cell receptor beta chains presented below share a single source sample, sequenced in a study of cytomegalovirus exposure and HLA in healthy donors. Here immunoSEQ multiplex PCR was the method, and the copy in TCRdb shows in-frame clones only, minus some. The repertoire has over 55,000 clones, around nine tenths of them found once; the top ten carry just over 3%. Sequencing was carried out using PBMCs. Receptors originate from a man younger than 30 in good health and CMV-seronegative.

The V and J genes are TRBV7-9 and TRBJ1-5; perhaps TRBD1 as D (6 bases). CDR1 is SEHNR and CDR2 is FQNEAQ in the germline V gene (reference sequence). Between the trimmed V and J ends, which lost 5 bases and 5 bases, there was a span of 10 bases. This CDR3 is built from 13 residues. CDR3 nucleotide sequence: TGTGCCAGCAGCCGGACAGACTATCAGCCCCAGCATTTT. Protein sequence: CASSRTDYQPQHF.

The chain has TRBV19 and TRBJ2-7; TRBD2 matches at 9 bases. This CDR3 comprises 15 residues. CDR1 and CDR2 (germline): LNHDA, SQIVND (reference sequence). J was trimmed by 2 bases and V by 3 bases; bases with no gene match: 5. The CDR3 protein is CASSMEGGRAYEQYF. The CDR3 DNA follows: TGTGCCAGTAGTATGGAGGGCGGGAGGGCCTACGAGCAGTACTTC.

The chain joins TRBV5-1 to TRBJ2-1; 9 bases are a match to TRBD2. Per the germline V gene, CDR1 is SGHRS and CDR2 is YFSETQ. Germline trimming cut 0 bases from V and 5 bases from J; bases unmatched to any gene: 3. The length of the CDR3 is 15 residues. CDR3 amino acids: CASSLVPSGNNEQFF. CDR3 sequence (DNA): TGCGCCAGCAGCTTGGTCCCTAGCGGGAACAATGAGCAGTTCTTC.

The V and J genes are TRBV10-1 and TRBJ2-5; 14 nucleotides align to TRBD2. Per germline, CDR1 WNHNN and CDR2 SYGVQD (reference sequence). V dropped 5 bases and J dropped 2; count of bases not matched to a gene: 4. The CDR3 loop spans 16 amino acids. The CDR3 sequence: CASSPGTSGRQETQYF. The CDR3 coding sequence is TGCGCCAGCAGTCCCGGGACTAGCGGGAGACAAGAGACCCAGTACTTC.

The chain recombines TRBV7-8 with TRBJ2-2; 13 positions agree with TRBD2. This CDR3 contains 16 residues. V lost 2 bases to trimming and J lost 5 bases; unmatched junction nucleotides: 2. Germline CDR1 is SGHVS and CDR2 is FQNEAQ. CDR3 in amino acids: CASSLRGLAGTGELFF. For the CDR3, the DNA is TGTGCCAGCAGCTTAAGGGGACTAGCGGGAACCGGGGAGCTGTTTTTT.

This chain uses TRBV5-5 with TRBJ2-7; D unclear. With 0 bases removed from V and 0 bases from J, the gap between germline ends came to 10 bases. This CDR3 has 15 amino acids. Germline V gene data show CDR1 as SGHKS and CDR2 as YYEKEE (reference sequence). Here the CDR3 reads CASSLVQSPSYEQYF. The CDR3 DNA sequence: TGTGCCAGCAGCTTGGTTCAGTCCCCCTCCTACGAGCAGTACTTC.

Of note for this clone: The sample holds other DNA sequences that translate to the same CDR3. This rearrangement joins TRBV6-5 to TRBJ2-1, with TRBD1 identical over 7 bases. V shed 2 bases, J shed 4 bases, and the junction held 2 bases outside the gene matches. The germline V gene encodes CDR1 MNHEY and CDR2 SVGAGI. The CDR3 length is 14 residues. CDR3 loop: CASSYRDSYNEQFF. For the CDR3, the DNA is TGTGCCAGCAGTTACCGGGACAGTTACAATGAGCAGTTCTTC.

The rearrangement joins TRBV10-2 to TRBJ2-7; possible D gene TRBD2, 6 bases. The CDR3 length is 14 residues. Trimming left V 7 bases short and J 3 bases short, with 16 bases between. Germline V CDR1 and CDR2: WSHSY, SAAADI. The CDR3 reads CASTAGYGDYEQYF. The CDR3 DNA follows: TGCGCCAGCACAGCGGGCTATGGGGACTACGAGCAGTACTTC.

The chain recombines TRBV10-3 with TRBJ1-1, with D possibly matching TRBD1 (6 bases). Trimming took 0 bases from V and 7 from J, leaving 12 bases between them. Per the germline V gene, CDR1 is ENHRY and CDR2 is SYGVKD. This CDR3 has 14 amino acids. The chain's CDR3 is CAISESGTPNEAFF. The DNA of the CDR3 is TGTGCCATCAGTGAGTCCGGGACACCAAATGAAGCTTTCTTT.

This clone appeared a single time. This rearrangement joins TRBV2 to TRBJ1-1; TRBD1 is a possible D gene (5 bases). There are 13 residues in the CDR3. Deletions cut 6 bases from V and 4 bases from J, with 12 bases between. The V gene's germline CDR1 is SNHLY and CDR2 FYNNEI. Here the CDR3 DNA reads TGTGCCAGCAGAGTGGGGAGGGGCACTGAAGCTTTCTTT. Translated, it gives CASRVGRGTEAFF.

The chain uses TRBV11-1 and TRBJ2-7; tentative D call: TRBD1 (6 bases). CDR1 is SGHAT, CDR2 FQDESV, per germline (reference sequence). V lost 4 bases to trimming and J lost 7 bases, with 14 bases between them. The CDR3 length is 13 residues. The CDR3 loop is CASSSNRAREQYF. The CDR3 coding sequence is TGTGCCAGCAGCTCCAACAGGGCGCGGGAGCAGTACTTC.

The chain has TRBV5-1 and TRBJ2-7, with 7 bases lining up with TRBD1. This CDR3 has 14 residues. The J segment lost 6 bases and the V segment lost 2 bases, leaving 8 bases of the junction unmatched. The germline V gene has CDR1 SGHRS and CDR2 YFSETQ. The CDR3 sequence is CASSFYRGNGEQYF. CDR3 coding DNA: TGCGCCAGCAGCTTTTACAGGGGCAATGGCGAGCAGTACTTC. The full variable domain, rest sourced from reference TRBV5-1 and TRBJ2-7, is KAGVTQTPRYLIKTRGQQVTLSCSPISGHRSVSWYQQTPGQGLQFLFEYFSETQRNKGNFPGRFSGRQFSNSRSEMNVSTLELGDSALYLCASSFYRGNGEQYFGPGTRLTVT.

The chain carries TRBV28 and TRBJ2-1, with TRBD2 matching over 11 bases. With V trimmed by 6 bases and J by 0 bases, 1 base remained unmatched. CDR3 length: 15 residues. The germline V gene has CDR1 MDHEN and CDR2 SYDVKM. The chain's CDR3 is CASRTSGASYNEQFF. CDR3 coding DNA: TGTGCCAGCAGGACTAGCGGGGCCTCCTACAATGAGCAGTTCTTC. The full variable domain, its missing parts supplied by reference TRBV28 and TRBJ2-1, is DVKVTQSSRYLVKRTGEKVFLECVQDMDHENMFWYRQDPGLGLRLIYFSYDVKMKEKGDIPEGYSVSREKKERFSLILESASTNQTSMYLCASRTSGASYNEQFFGPGTRLTVL.

The chain is built from TRBV2 and TRBJ2-5; D might be TRBD1 (7 bases). V was shortened by 6 bases and J by 7 bases, with 15 bases between the two germline ends. CDR3 size: 13 residues. The germline gives CDR1 SNHLY, CDR2 FYNNEI. Written as DNA, the CDR3 is TGTGCCAGCAGAGACAGGGCGGGACGGACCCAGTACTTC. Translation gives CASRDRAGRTQYF.

The table lists this clone with a count of one. The chain recombines TRBV29-1 with TRBJ2-7; the match to TRBD1 covers 9 bases. Losses at the gene ends were 7 bases for V and 5 bases for J; bases not matched to a gene: 9. The CDR3 contains 13 residues. Per the germline V gene, CDR1 is SQVTM and CDR2 is ANQGSEA. The CDR3 reads CSGSQGQGNEQYF. The DNA of the CDR3 is TGCAGCGGCAGTCAGGGACAGGGAAACGAGCAGTACTTC.

The V and J genes are TRBV5-1 and TRBJ1-4; D uncertain. The CDR3 spans 14 residues. V shed 0 bases and J shed 3 bases, with 6 bases lying between them. The germline V gene encodes CDR1 SGHRS and CDR2 YFSETQ. CDR3 in DNA: TGCGCCAGCAGCTTGGACGGGTCTAATGAAAAACTGTTTTTT. This sequence encodes CASSLDGSNEKLFF.